This T cell receptor (beta chain) comes out of a study of shared clonotypes between healthy human individuals. This CDR3 comprises 13 residues. Germline V gives CDR1 MNHEY, CDR2 SVGAGI. Clones were sequenced by immunoSEQ multiplex PCR, and TCRdb holds only the in-frame ones, with some missing. The data contain 980,000 or so clones, 70% to 85% of them singletons. For this clone: An end of the junction differs from the germline gene, which may be a read error.

This TCR was recovered from a man aged 18 to 29 in good health. The chain employs TRBV6-5 and TRBJ1-1; 7 nucleotides line up with TRBD1. The sequenced material came from memory CD4+ T cells sorted from blood. Subset noted: CD45RA-negative fraction. Here the CDR3 DNA reads TGTGCCAGCAGTCCGACAGGGAACCCTGAAGCTTTCTTT. Protein: CASSPTGNPEAFF.